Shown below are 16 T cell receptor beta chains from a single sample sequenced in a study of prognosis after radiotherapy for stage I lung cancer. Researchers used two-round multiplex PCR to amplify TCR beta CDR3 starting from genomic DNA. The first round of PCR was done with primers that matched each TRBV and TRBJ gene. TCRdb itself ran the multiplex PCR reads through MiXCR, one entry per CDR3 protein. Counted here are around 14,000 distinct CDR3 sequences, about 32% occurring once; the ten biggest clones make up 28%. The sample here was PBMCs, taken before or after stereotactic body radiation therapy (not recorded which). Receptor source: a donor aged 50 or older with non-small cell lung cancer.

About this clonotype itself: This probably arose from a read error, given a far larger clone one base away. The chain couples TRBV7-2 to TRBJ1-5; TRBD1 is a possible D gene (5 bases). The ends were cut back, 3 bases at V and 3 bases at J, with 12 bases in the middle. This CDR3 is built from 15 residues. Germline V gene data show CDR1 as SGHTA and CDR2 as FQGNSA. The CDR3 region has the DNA TGTGCCAGCAGCTTGGGGACCTTCGTCAATCAGCCCCAGCATTTT. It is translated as CASSLGTFVNQPQHF.

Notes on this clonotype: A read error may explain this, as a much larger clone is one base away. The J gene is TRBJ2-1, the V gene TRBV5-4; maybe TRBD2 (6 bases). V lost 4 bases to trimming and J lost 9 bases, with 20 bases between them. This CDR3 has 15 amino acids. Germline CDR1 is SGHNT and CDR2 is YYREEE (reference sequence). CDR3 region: CASSARRGGEGEQFF. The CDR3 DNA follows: TGTGCCAGCAGCGCGAGGAGGGGAGGTGAGGGTGAGCAGTTCTTC.

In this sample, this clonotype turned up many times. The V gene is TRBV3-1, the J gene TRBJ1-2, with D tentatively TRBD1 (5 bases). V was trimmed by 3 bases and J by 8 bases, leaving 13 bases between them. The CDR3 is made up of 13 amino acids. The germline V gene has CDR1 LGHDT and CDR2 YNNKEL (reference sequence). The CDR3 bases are TGTGCCAGCAGCCAGTCCAGGGAAGGAGGCTACACCTTC. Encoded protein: CASSQSREGGYTF.

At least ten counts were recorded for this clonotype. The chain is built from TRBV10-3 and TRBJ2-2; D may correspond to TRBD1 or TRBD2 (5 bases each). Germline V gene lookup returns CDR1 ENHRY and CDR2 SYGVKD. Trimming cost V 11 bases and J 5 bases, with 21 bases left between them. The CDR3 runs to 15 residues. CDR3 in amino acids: CALKSARDQTGELFF. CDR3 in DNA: TGTGCCCTCAAATCCGCCCGGGACCAGACCGGGGAGCTGTTTTTT.

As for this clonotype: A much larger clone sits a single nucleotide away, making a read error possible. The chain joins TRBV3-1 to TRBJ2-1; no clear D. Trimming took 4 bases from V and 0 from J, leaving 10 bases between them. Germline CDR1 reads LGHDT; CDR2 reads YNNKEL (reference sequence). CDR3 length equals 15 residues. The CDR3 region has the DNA TGTGCCAGCAGCCGAGCCCGGAGCTCCTACAATGAGCAGTTCTTC. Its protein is CASSRARSSYNEQFF.

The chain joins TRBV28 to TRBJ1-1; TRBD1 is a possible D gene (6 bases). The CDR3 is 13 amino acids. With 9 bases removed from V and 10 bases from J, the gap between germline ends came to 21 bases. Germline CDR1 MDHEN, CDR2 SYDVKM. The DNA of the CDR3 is TGTGCCAGTTGCGACAGGCAACATTCTCTAGCTTTCTTT. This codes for CASCDRQHSLAFF. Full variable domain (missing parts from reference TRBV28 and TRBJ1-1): DVKVTQSSRYLVKRTGEKVFLECVQDMDHENMFWYRQDPGLGLRLIYFSYDVKMKEKGDIPEGYSVSREKKERFSLILESASTNQTSMYLCASCDRQHSLAFFGQGTRLTVV.

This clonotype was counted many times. CDR3 DNA: TGCGCCAGCAGCCAAGTTTCAGGGGGCCTAGATACTGTTTACGAGCAGTACTTC. Translated: CASSQVSGGLDTVYEQYF. This chain links TRBV4-1 with TRBJ2-7; TRBD1 matches 8 bases. CDR1 and CDR2 (germline): MGHRA, YSYEKL. There are 18 residues in the CDR3. V gave up 1 base and J gave up 4 bases; unmatched junction bases: 15.

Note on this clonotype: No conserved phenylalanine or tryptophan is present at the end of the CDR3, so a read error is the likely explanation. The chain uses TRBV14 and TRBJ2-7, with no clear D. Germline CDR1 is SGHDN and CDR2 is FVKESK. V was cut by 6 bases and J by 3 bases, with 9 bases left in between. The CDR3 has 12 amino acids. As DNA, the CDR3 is TGTGCCAGCAGACAATTTCGCTACGAGCAGTACCTC. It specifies CASRQFRYEQYL.

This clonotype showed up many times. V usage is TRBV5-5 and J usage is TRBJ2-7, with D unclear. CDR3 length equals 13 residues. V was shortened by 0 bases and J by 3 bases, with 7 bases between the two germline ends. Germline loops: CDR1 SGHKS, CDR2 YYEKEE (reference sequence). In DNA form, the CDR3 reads TGTGCCAGCAGCTTGGCGGCATACTACGAGCAGTACTTC. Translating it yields CASSLAAYYEQYF.

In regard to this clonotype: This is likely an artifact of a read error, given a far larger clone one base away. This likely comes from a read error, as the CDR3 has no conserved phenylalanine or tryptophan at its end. The CDR3 loop is CASRKREGYEQYL. CDR3 bases: TGTGCCAGCAGAAAGCGGGAGGGCTACGAGCAGTACTTG. V usage is TRBV6-8 and J usage is TRBJ2-7; the match to TRBD2 covers 10 bases. CDR1 is MNHGY and CDR2 is SAAAGT in the germline V gene. The CDR3 length is 13 residues. V trimming: 6 bases; J trimming: 3 bases; junction bases outside the gene matches: 2.

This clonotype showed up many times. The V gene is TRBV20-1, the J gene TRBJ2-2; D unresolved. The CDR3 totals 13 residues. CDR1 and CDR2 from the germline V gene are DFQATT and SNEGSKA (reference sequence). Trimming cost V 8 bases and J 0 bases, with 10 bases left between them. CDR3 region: CSFDSTNTGELFF. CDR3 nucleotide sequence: TGCAGTTTCGACTCAACGAACACCGGGGAGCTGTTTTTT.

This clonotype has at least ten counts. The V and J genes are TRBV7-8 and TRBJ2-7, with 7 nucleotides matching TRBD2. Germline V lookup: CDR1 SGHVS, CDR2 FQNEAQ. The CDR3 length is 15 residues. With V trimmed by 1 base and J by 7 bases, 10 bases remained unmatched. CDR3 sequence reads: CASSLEAGVTVEQYF. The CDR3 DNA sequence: TGTGCCAGCAGCTTAGAGGCGGGAGTCACGGTGGAGCAGTACTTC.

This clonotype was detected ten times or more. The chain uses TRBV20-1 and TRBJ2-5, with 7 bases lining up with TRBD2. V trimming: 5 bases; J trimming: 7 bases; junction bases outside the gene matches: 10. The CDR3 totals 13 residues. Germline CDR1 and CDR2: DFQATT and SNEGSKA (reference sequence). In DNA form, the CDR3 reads TGCAGTGCTCCCGGGGAGGGGAAGTGGACCCAGTACTTC. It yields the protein CSAPGEGKWTQYF.

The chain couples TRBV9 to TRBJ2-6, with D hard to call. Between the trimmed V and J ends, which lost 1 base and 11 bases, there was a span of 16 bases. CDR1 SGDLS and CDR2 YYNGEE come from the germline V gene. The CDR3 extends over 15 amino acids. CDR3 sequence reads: CASSVSGIITDVLTF. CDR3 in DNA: TGTGCCAGCAGCGTATCGGGCATTATTACAGACGTCCTGACTTTC.

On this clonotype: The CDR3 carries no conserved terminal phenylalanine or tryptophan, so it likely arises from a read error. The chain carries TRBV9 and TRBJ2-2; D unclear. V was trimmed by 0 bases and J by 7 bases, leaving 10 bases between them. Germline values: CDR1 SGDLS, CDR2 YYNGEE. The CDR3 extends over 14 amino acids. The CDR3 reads CASSVVPCGGELFI. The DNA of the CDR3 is TGTGCCAGCAGCGTAGTACCGTGCGGCGGGGAGCTGTTTATT.

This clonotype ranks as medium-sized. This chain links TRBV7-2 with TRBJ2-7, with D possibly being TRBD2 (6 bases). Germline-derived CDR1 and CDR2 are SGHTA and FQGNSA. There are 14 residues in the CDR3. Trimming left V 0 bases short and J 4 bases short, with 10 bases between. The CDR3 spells CASSLAGSIYEQYF. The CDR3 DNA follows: TGTGCCAGCAGCTTAGCCGGGAGCATTTACGAGCAGTACTTC.